This passage covers 23 T cell receptor beta chains from one sample sequenced in a study of cytomegalovirus exposure and HLA in healthy donors. Primers included in the PCR were 60 Vbeta and 13 Jbeta primers. Measured with immunoSEQ multiplex PCR; TCRdb has only the in-frame clones, and not every one. The table has approximately 190,000 clones, about 13% seen once. The sample consisted of PBMCs. The source is a man in his fifties in good health and CMV-seropositive.

The gene calls are TRBV7-2 and TRBJ1-5; D remains ambiguous. This CDR3 region has 18 residues. The germline gives CDR1 SGHTA, CDR2 FQGNSA. Trimming cost V 4 bases and J 1 base, with 20 bases left between them. The CDR3 sequence is CASSWLPVLDFSNQPQHF. The DNA for the CDR3 is TGTGCCAGCAGCTGGCTACCGGTTTTAGACTTCAGCAATCAGCCCCAGCATTTT.

This clone was observed a few times. The J gene is TRBJ1-1, the V gene TRBV14, with D maybe TRBD1 (6 bases). CDR3 length: 14 residues. Germline V gene lookup returns CDR1 SGHDN and CDR2 FVKESK. V was cut by 6 bases and J by 4 bases, with 15 bases left in between. CDR3 nucleotide sequence: TGTGCCAGCAGTCGTACTCGGGGGGCCACTGAAGCTTTCTTT. This encodes CASSRTRGATEAFF.

Only a few counts were recorded for this clone. The V gene is TRBV10-3, the J gene TRBJ2-2; 12 bases are a match to TRBD2. V shed 2 bases, J shed 2 bases, and the junction held 3 bases outside the gene matches. Germline V gene data show CDR1 as ENHRY and CDR2 as SYGVKD. The length of the CDR3 is 17 residues. DNA of the CDR3: TGTGCCATCAGTGAGGCGACTAGCGGGGGTAACACCGGGGAGCTGTTTTTT. Translated, it gives CAISEATSGGNTGELFF.

The genes are TRBV2 and TRBJ1-6, with no clear D. This CDR3 is built from 14 residues. CDR1 is SNHLY, CDR2 FYNNEI, per germline. Trimming shortened V by 4 bases and J by 4 bases, and 8 bases separated the two germline ends. The CDR3 DNA reads TGTGCCAGCAGTGGACTTCTGTATAATTCACCCCTCCACTTT. Translated, it gives CASSGLLYNSPLHF.

This CDR3 reads CASSAGQVNTEAFF. The CDR3 DNA sequence: TGCGCCAGCAGCGCGGGACAGGTGAACACTGAAGCTTTCTTT. The chain joins TRBV5-1 to TRBJ1-1; TRBD1 matches at 8 bases. V lost 4 bases to trimming and J lost 0 bases; unmatched junction nucleotides: 2. This CDR3 contains 14 residues. Germline V gene sequence: CDR1 SGHRS, CDR2 YFSETQ.

This clone was detected only a few times. CDR3 coding DNA: TGTGCCAGCAGCTGGGGGCGGACGGGGCCCCCGAACGAGCAGTACGTC. The encoded protein is CASSWGRTGPPNEQYV. The rearrangement links TRBV5-5 to TRBJ2-7; D possibly corresponds to TRBD1 (6 bases). V gave up 3 bases and J gave up 5 bases, with 21 bases separating them. Germline V CDR1 and CDR2: SGHKS, YYEKEE (reference sequence). There are 16 residues in the CDR3.

This chain connects TRBV9 to TRBJ1-1; no clear D gene. The length of the CDR3 is 14 residues. Per germline, CDR1 SGDLS and CDR2 YYNGEE. Trimming took 2 bases from V and 0 from J, leaving 8 bases between them. The CDR3 DNA reads as TGTGCCAGCAGCGTCTCATCTATGAACACTGAAGCTTTCTTT. Protein product: CASSVSSMNTEAFF.

This clone was detected a few times. CDR3 in amino acids: CASSQEASGVYEQYF. DNA of the CDR3: TGCGCCAGCAGCCAAGAAGCTAGCGGGGTTTACGAGCAGTACTTC. The J gene is TRBJ2-7, the V gene TRBV4-3; 9 bases agree with TRBD2. With V trimmed by 0 bases and J by 4 bases, 4 bases remained unmatched. The germline CDR1 and CDR2 sequences are LGHNA and YSLEER. The CDR3 sequence is 15 residues long.

The rearrangement uses TRBV29-1 and TRBJ1-4; D is ambiguous. V dropped 6 bases and J dropped 0 bases, with 11 bases sitting between them. The germline gives CDR1 SQVTM, CDR2 ANQGSEA. The CDR3 runs to 14 residues. The CDR3 loop reads CSVRTLATNEKLFF. CDR3 nucleotide sequence: TGCAGCGTCAGGACTCTTGCAACTAATGAAAAACTGTTTTTT.

V usage is TRBV4-1 and J usage is TRBJ1-4, with 7 bases aligning to TRBD1. The V segment lost 10 bases and the J segment 3 bases; nucleotides outside the gene matches: 11. Germline V gene lookup returns CDR1 MGHRA and CDR2 YSYEKL. The CDR3 has 15 residues. The DNA of the CDR3 is TGCGCCACTCTAACTAGGGGACAGTCTAATGAAAAACTGTTTTTT. It encodes CATLTRGQSNEKLFF.

This clone was detected a few times. The genes are TRBV2 and TRBJ1-2; D uncertain. Germline lookup yields CDR1 SNHLY and CDR2 FYNNEI. Between the trimmed V and J ends, which lost 3 bases and 4 bases, there was a span of 12 bases. The CDR3 is made up of 14 amino acids. CDR3 bases: TGTGCCAGCAGTGACAGGTTTTTAACCTATGGCTACACCTTC. It is translated as CASSDRFLTYGYTF. Looking up the rest from reference TRBV2 and TRBJ1-2 gives the full variable domain: EPEVTQTPSHQVTQMGQEVILRCVPISNHLYFYWYRQILGQKVEFLVSFYNNEISEKSEIFDDQFSVERPDGSNFTLKIRSTKLEDSAMYFCASSDRFLTYGYTFGSGTRLTVV.

This clone has just a few counts. This chain connects TRBV19 to TRBJ1-1; possible D gene TRBD1, 5 bases. This CDR3 region has 13 residues. Germline assignment: CDR1 LNHDA and CDR2 SQIVND (reference sequence). Between the trimmed V and J ends, which lost 5 bases and 7 bases, there was a span of 14 bases. In DNA, the CDR3 is TGTGCCAGTAGTCTCTCTTGGGGGGGTGAAGCTTTCTTT. Protein product: CASSLSWGGEAFF.

This clone was counted only a few times. The CDR3 loop is CASSPLDRSQPQHF. The CDR3 DNA follows: TGTGCCAGCAGCCCCCTGGACAGGTCACAGCCCCAGCATTTT. The chain links TRBV7-9 to TRBJ1-5, with 7 bases matching TRBD1. Germline loops: CDR1 SEHNR, CDR2 FQNEAQ (reference sequence). The CDR3 length is 14 residues. The junction had 8 bases not matched to a gene; V was cut back by 5 bases and J by 7 bases.

The CDR3: CASQRSETGIGGYTF. The CDR3 region has the DNA TGTGCCAGCCAACGATCTGAGACAGGGATTGGTGGCTACACCTTC. V gene TRBV28 combines with J gene TRBJ1-2; 7 nucleotides align to TRBD1. Germline V gene sequence: CDR1 MDHEN, CDR2 SYDVKM. The CDR3 is 15 residues long. With 8 bases clipped from V and 7 bases from J, the junction kept 16 bases outside the gene matches.

In its sample, this clone was seen a few times. The rearrangement joins TRBV7-8 to TRBJ2-5, with 7 bases that match TRBD1. There are 16 residues in the CDR3. After removal of 2 bases from V and 0 bases from J, the junction contained 6 bases not matched to a gene. Germline CDR1 SGHVS, CDR2 FQNEAQ. DNA for the CDR3: TGTGCCAGCAGCTTAATGGGCAGGGGGTACCAAGAGACCCAGTACTTC. Translating gives CASSLMGRGYQETQYF.

V usage is TRBV6-1 and J usage is TRBJ1-6; TRBD1 matches at 7 bases. Germline V gives CDR1 MNHNS, CDR2 SASEGT. This CDR3 contains 15 residues. Unmatched junction bases numbered 7, after V lost 6 bases and J lost 5 bases. In DNA, the CDR3 is TGTGCCAGCAGAGGGGGCCAGGGAGATAATTCACCCCTCCACTTT. As protein: CASRGGQGDNSPLHF.

This clone has more than one count but fewer than ten. CDR3 residues: CATAAAWSSGNTIYF. CDR3 nucleotide sequence: TGTGCCACTGCGGCAGCCTGGAGCTCTGGAAACACCATATATTTT. This chain links TRBV10-3 with TRBJ1-3; D remains ambiguous. CDR1 ENHRY and CDR2 SYGVKD come from the germline V gene. With 10 bases removed from V and 0 bases from J, the gap between germline ends came to 16 bases. CDR3 length: 15 amino acids.

This clone was found a few times. This chain links TRBV9 with TRBJ2-3, with 10 bases fitting TRBD2. The CDR3 is 17 amino acids. Germline V gene data show CDR1 as SGDLS and CDR2 as YYNGEE. The V gene end was trimmed by 0 bases and the J gene end by 6 bases; junction bases not matched to a gene: 10. The CDR3 protein is CASSVAPSGGYQDTQYF. The CDR3 DNA reads TGTGCCAGCAGCGTAGCTCCTAGCGGGGGTTATCAGGATACGCAGTATTTT.

V is TRBV7-9 and J is TRBJ1-1; the D gene is possibly TRBD1 (6 bases). CDR3 length equals 14 residues. V shed 5 bases and J shed 5 bases, with 15 bases lying between them. CDR1 and CDR2 (germline): SEHNR, FQNEAQ (reference sequence). The CDR3 nucleotides read TGTGCCAGCAGCCCCCGGCGAGGGGGAACTGAAGCTTTCTTT. Translating gives CASSPRRGGTEAFF.

The chain carries TRBV6-5 and TRBJ1-1, with D tentatively TRBD1 (6 bases). Trimming cost V 7 bases and J 3 bases, with 15 bases left between them. The CDR3 sequence is 14 residues long. In germline, CDR1 is MNHEY, CDR2 SVGAGI. The CDR3 is CASNLRQAHTEAFF. DNA for the CDR3: TGTGCCAGCAATCTACGACAGGCGCACACTGAAGCTTTCTTT.

The genes are TRBV7-2 and TRBJ2-5; D is undetermined. Trimming cost V 4 bases and J 5 bases, with 14 bases left between them. Germline V gene lookup returns CDR1 SGHTA and CDR2 FQGNSA. CDR3 length: 14 amino acids. The CDR3 region has the DNA TGTGCCAGCAGCTACCGGGTAGGCGCGGAGACCCAGTACTTC. Its protein is CASSYRVGAETQYF.

The chain employs TRBV7-6 and TRBJ1-4; TRBD1 matches at 8 bases. This CDR3 spans 16 amino acids. J lost 2 bases, V lost 0 bases, and 2 bases had no gene match. Germline V lookup: CDR1 SGHVS, CDR2 FNYEAQ. The CDR3 spells CASSLARQGTNEKLFF. DNA of the CDR3: TGTGCCAGCAGCTTAGCCCGACAGGGGACTAATGAAAAACTGTTTTTT.

The rearrangement joins TRBV6-5 to TRBJ1-1; D remains ambiguous. The CDR3 sequence is 13 residues long. The germline V gene has CDR1 MNHEY and CDR2 SVGAGI. V was clipped by 5 bases and J by 6 bases, with 13 bases between them. CDR3 loop: CASSPASLPEAFF. The CDR3 nucleotides are TGTGCCAGCAGTCCCGCAAGTCTACCTGAAGCTTTCTTT.